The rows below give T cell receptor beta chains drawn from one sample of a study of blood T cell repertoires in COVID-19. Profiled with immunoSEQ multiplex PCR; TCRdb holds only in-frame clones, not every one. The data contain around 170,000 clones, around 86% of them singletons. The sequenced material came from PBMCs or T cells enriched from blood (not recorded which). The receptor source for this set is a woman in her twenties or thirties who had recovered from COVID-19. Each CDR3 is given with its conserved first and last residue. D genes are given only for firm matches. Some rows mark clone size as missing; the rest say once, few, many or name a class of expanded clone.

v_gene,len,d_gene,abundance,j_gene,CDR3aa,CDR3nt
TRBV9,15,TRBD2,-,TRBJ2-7,CASSVGRDYSYEQYF,TGTGCCAGCAGCGTAGGTCGGGACTACTCTTACGAGCAGTACTTC
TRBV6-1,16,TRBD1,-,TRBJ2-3,CASSEGDRGPTDTQYF,TGTGCCAGCAGTGAGGGGGACAGGGGACCCACAGATACGCAGTATTTT
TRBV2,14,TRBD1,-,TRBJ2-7,CASTDRVSSYEQYF,TGTGCCAGCACCGACAGGGTATCCTCCTACGAGCAGTACTTC
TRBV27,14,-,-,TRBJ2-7,CASKHTGLPYEQYF,TGTGCCAGCAAACACACAGGGCTTCCCTACGAGCAGTACTTC
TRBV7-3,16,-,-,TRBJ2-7,CASSLKARDMAYEQYF,TGTGCCAGCAGCTTAAAAGCACGGGATATGGCCTACGAGCAGTACTTC
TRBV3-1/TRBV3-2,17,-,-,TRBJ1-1,CASSPSAARFVNTEAFF,TGTGCCAGCAGCCCTTCTGCCGCTAGATTTGTGAACACTGAAGCTTTCTTT
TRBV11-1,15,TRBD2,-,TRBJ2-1,CASSLRLAEYNEQFF,TGTGCCAGCAGCCTACGACTAGCGGAGTACAATGAGCAGTTCTTC
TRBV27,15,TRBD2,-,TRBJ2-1,CASSTGTSGSNEQFF,TGTGCCAGCAGTACGGGGACTAGCGGGTCCAATGAGCAGTTCTTC
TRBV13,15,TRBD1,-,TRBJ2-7,CASSLEGQGDDEQYF,TGTGCCAGCAGCTTGGAGGGACAGGGAGACGACGAGCAGTACTTC
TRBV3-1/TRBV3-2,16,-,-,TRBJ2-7,CASSPRHRELPYVQYF,TGTGCCAGCAGCCCGCGTCACAGGGAACTCCCCTACGTGCAGTACTTC
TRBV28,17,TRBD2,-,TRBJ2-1,CASSRLLGLAGANEQFF,TGTGCCAGCAGCCGCCTCCTGGGACTAGCGGGTGCTAATGAGCAGTTCTTC
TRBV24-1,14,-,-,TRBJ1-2,CATSGVGGNYGYTF,TGTGCCACCAGTGGAGTGGGGGGGAACTATGGCTACACCTTC
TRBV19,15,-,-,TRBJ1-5,CASSTYRVGDQPQHF,TGTGCCAGTAGTACCTACAGGGTAGGTGATCAGCCCCAGCATTTT
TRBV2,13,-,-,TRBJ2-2,CASHQDPTGELFF,TGTGCCAGCCATCAGGATCCCACCGGGGAGCTGTTTTTT
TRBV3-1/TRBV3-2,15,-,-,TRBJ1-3,CASSQDLSQGNTIYF,TGTGCCAGCAGCCAAGATTTGTCACAGGGAAACACCATATATTTT
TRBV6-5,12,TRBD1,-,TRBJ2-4,CASRNRGNIQYF,TGTGCCAGCAGAAACAGGGGAAACATTCAGTACTTC
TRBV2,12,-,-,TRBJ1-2,CASSQTGSGYTF,TGTGCCAGCAGCCAAACAGGGAGTGGCTACACCTTC
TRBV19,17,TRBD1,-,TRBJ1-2,CASSKGTGVLGNYGYTF,TGTGCCAGTAGTAAAGGGACAGGGGTTCTAGGCAACTATGGCTACACCTTC
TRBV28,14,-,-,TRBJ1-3,CASTRGSAGNTIYF,TGTGCCAGCACCCGGGGAAGTGCTGGAAACACCATATATTTT
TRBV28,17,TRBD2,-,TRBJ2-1,CASSQRLAGRSYNEQFF,TGTGCCAGCAGTCAGCGACTAGCGGGACGCTCCTACAATGAGCAGTTCTTC
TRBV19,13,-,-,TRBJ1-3,CASRQFSGNTIYF,TGTGCCAGTAGACAATTCTCTGGAAACACCATATATTTT
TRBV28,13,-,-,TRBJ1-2,CASSLWAGDGYTF,TGTGCCAGCAGTTTATGGGCAGGGGATGGCTACACCTTC
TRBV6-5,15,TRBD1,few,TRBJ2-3,CASSLSQGVEDTQYF,TGTGCCAGCAGTTTATCCCAGGGGGTGGAAGATACGCAGTATTTT
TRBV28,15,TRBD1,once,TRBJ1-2,CASSIPRQGLYGYTF,TGTGCCAGCAGTATCCCCCGACAGGGCCTCTATGGCTACACCTTC
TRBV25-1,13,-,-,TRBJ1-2,CASSRSGIYGYTF,TGTGCCAGCAGTAGGTCGGGGATCTATGGCTACACCTTC
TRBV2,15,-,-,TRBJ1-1,CASSGGTTMLGEAFF,TGTGCCAGCAGTGGTGGGACAACTATGCTGGGTGAAGCTTTCTTT